The T cell receptor (beta chain) described here comes from a study of tumor and adjacent non-tumor tissue in lung cancer. Study conclusions and caveats: Compared with tumor, normal lung showed significantly lower TCR diversity. Higher tumor TCR diversity was associated with shorter survival.

This CDR3 spans 14 amino acids. Germline assignment: CDR1 SGHAT and CDR2 FQDESV (reference sequence). As regards this clonotype: Its specificity is unknown. The junction does not match germline at one end; this may be a read error.

TCRbeta libraries were built with three rounds of nested PCR, modified from ARM-PCR. TCRdb ran MiXCR on the multiplex PCR reads and lists one entry per CDR3 protein. This sample has 65,000 to 90,000 distinct CDR3 sequences; around 70% occur once, and the top ten carry around an eighth. RNA was extracted from bulk tissue without any cell sorting. Sequences were obtained from lung tumor tissue. The sequence derives from a woman aged 65 to 85 with non-small cell lung cancer. This sequence joins TRBV11-1 and TRBJ1-2; no definite D call. This chain's CDR3 is CTSRHSEVGYGYTF. CDR3 bases: TGTACCAGCAGACATTCGGAAGTTGGCTATGGCTACACCTTC.